What follows describes a single T cell receptor beta chain. Its target is unknown. J gave up 3 bases and V 5 bases, and 8 bases lay outside the gene matches. Germline CDR1 and CDR2: MDHEN and SYDVKM. This CDR3 has 15 residues. Excluded were patients having autoimmune disease history or systemic immunosuppression. Samples of blood were obtained at baseline, on cycle 4 day 1, and on cycle 7 day 1. These data are taken from a study of OX40 agonist ivuxolimab in advanced cancers. Study information: Intravenous ivuxolimab was administered to patients every 2 weeks at 0.01 to 10 mg/kg. Findings and caveats of the study: Low clonal expansion, among the lowest seen, marked partial responders at 0.1-3.0 mg/kg.

Assay used: immunoSEQ multiplex PCR; TCRdb lists only in-frame clones, some missing. The sample has tens of thousands of clones; 85% to 95% are singletons. This clonotype was obtained from an adult with an advanced solid tumor such as melanoma, head and neck, liver or kidney cancer. The chain has TRBV28 and TRBJ2-3; 7 bases match TRBD1. Sequenced material: CD4+ or CD8+ T cells sorted from blood, taken in a trial of the OX40 agonist ivuxolimab. CDR3 loop: CASSLQTGLTDTQYF. The CDR3 nucleotides read TGTGCCAGCAGTCTCCAGACAGGGTTGACAGATACGCAGTATTTT.